The 19 T cell receptor beta chains reported below all come from one sample, sequenced in a study of T cell responses to AZD1222 COVID-19 vaccine (dated by TCRdb to the early 2020s). The method was the immunoSEQ multiplex PCR assay. TCRdb took this table from immuneACCESS and kept in-frame rearrangements with V and J called. Such tables lack part of the clones; where checked against another copy, unresolved V genes explain under half of the gap, and the rest is unexplained. For this sample the table gives approximately 150,000 clones, of which 92% were detected only once. The top ten hold less than 1.3% of the sample. What the time point label conveys for this sample: about 28 days (+/-7) after the second vaccine dose. The input for sequencing was peripheral blood, taken 28 days after the second AZD1222 dose. All receptors come from an adult who received the AZD1222 COVID-19 vaccine.

This chain uses TRBV19 with TRBJ1-4; a possible D gene is TRBD1 (6 bases). This CDR3 is built from 17 residues. Germline V CDR1 and CDR2: LNHDA, SQIVND (reference sequence). Trimming removed 5 bases at V and 3 bases at J, with 19 bases between. This CDR3 reads CASSYRRQARSNEKLFF. In DNA form, the CDR3 reads TGTGCCAGTAGTTACCGTCGACAGGCCCGCTCTAATGAAAAACTGTTTTTT.

V and J are TRBV2 and TRBJ2-3; a weak D match, TRBD2 (5 bases). The CDR3 runs to 13 residues. CDR1 SNHLY and CDR2 FYNNEI come from the germline V gene. V shed 6 bases and J shed 5 bases, with 12 bases lying between them. The CDR3 DNA follows: TGTGCCAGCAGGATGACCGGAGGAGATACGCAGTATTTT. This gives the protein CASRMTGGDTQYF.

The chain employs TRBV30 and TRBJ1-5; D ambiguous. Germline CDR1 and CDR2: GTSNPN and SVGIG (reference sequence). Trimming stripped 2 bases from V and 9 bases from J, with 14 bases between. The CDR3 loop spans 13 amino acids. The CDR3 DNA is TGTGCCTGGAGTAAGGCTCCCTACGGGCCCCAGCATTTT. Its protein product is CAWSKAPYGPQHF.

This chain uses TRBV5-4 with TRBJ1-2; D is possibly TRBD1 (6 bases). The ends were cut back, 4 bases at V and 4 bases at J, with 11 bases in the middle. This CDR3 is 13 amino acids long. CDR1 SGHNT and CDR2 YYREEE come from the germline V gene (reference sequence). The CDR3 region is CASSPDSFYGYTF. CDR3 in DNA: TGTGCCAGCAGCCCGGACAGTTTCTATGGCTACACCTTC. The entire variable domain, with the rest obtained from reference TRBV5-4 and TRBJ1-2, is as follows: ETGVTQSPTHLIKTRGQQVTLRCSSQSGHNTVSWYQQALGQGPQFIFQYYREEENGRGNFPPRFSGLQFPNYSSELNVNALELDDSALYLCASSPDSFYGYTFGSGTRLTVV.

The chain joins TRBV5-1 to TRBJ1-1; D is undetermined. Germline-derived CDR1 and CDR2 are SGHRS and YFSETQ. This CDR3 spans 14 amino acids. V lost 0 bases, J lost 1 base, and 7 bases lay in between. The CDR3 is CASSLAYTNTEAFF. The CDR3 bases are TGCGCCAGCAGCTTGGCCTACACGAACACTGAAGCTTTCTTT. Combining the CDR3 with reference TRBV5-1 and TRBJ1-1 gives the whole variable domain KAGVTQTPRYLIKTRGQQVTLSCSPISGHRSVSWYQQTPGQGLQFLFEYFSETQRNKGNFPGRFSGRQFSNSRSEMNVSTLELGDSALYLCASSLAYTNTEAFFGQGTRLTVV.

A note on this clone: The sample has other DNA sequences that encode this CDR3 too. The chain joins TRBV5-6 to TRBJ2-6; unclear D gene. CDR3 length equals 15 residues. Trimming shortened V by 0 bases and J by 1 base, and 5 bases separated the two germline ends. Germline V gives CDR1 SGHDT, CDR2 YYEEEE. CDR3 residues: CASSLGVSGANVLTF. The CDR3 nucleotides read TGTGCCAGCAGCTTGGGGGTATCTGGGGCCAACGTCCTGACTTTC.

The chain combines TRBV7-9 with TRBJ2-2; D may be TRBD2 (5 bases). Trimming took 5 bases from V and 1 from J, leaving 14 bases between them. CDR3 length equals 16 residues. CDR1 is SEHNR and CDR2 is FQNEAQ in the germline V gene (reference sequence). The CDR3: CASSNRRYQNTGELFF. The CDR3 nucleotides read TGTGCCAGCAGCAATAGGAGGTATCAGAACACCGGGGAGCTGTTTTTT.

The rearrangement links TRBV4-2 to TRBJ2-5; 9 bases line up with TRBD2. Germline trimming cut 4 bases from V and 2 bases from J; bases unmatched to any gene: 8. The CDR3 runs to 16 residues. From germline, CDR1 is LGHNA and CDR2 YNFKEQ. CDR3 bases: TGTGCCAGCAGCCTAGGAGCGGGGGGATCTCAAGAGACCCAGTACTTC. Its translation: CASSLGAGGSQETQYF.

This clone was seen once. This sequence joins TRBV2 and TRBJ2-5; 8 positions agree with TRBD1. The CDR3 spans 15 residues. The germline V gene has CDR1 SNHLY and CDR2 FYNNEI. V lost 5 bases and J lost 5; bases outside the gene matches: 10. The CDR3 here is CASSRPTGGLETQYF. The CDR3, as DNA: TGTGCCAGCAGTCGCCCAACAGGGGGTCTGGAGACCCAGTACTTC.

The chain links TRBV2 to TRBJ1-2; D is undetermined. The germline V gene encodes CDR1 SNHLY and CDR2 FYNNEI. V was trimmed by 9 bases and J by 0 bases, leaving 8 bases between them. CDR3 length: 12 residues. The chain's CDR3 is CARWDANYGYTF. In DNA, the CDR3 is TGTGCCAGGTGGGATGCTAACTATGGCTACACCTTC. Based on the CDR3 plus reference TRBV2 and TRBJ1-2, the full variable domain is EPEVTQTPSHQVTQMGQEVILRCVPISNHLYFYWYRQILGQKVEFLVSFYNNEISEKSEIFDDQFSVERPDGSNFTLKIRSTKLEDSAMYFCARWDANYGYTFGSGTRLTVV.

The CDR3 DNA reads TGTGCCAGCAGCTTGAAGGGAGAGACCCAGTACTTC. It codes for CASSLKGETQYF. This chain connects TRBV5-6 to TRBJ2-5; no clear D. The ends were cut back, 1 base at V and 4 bases at J, with 5 bases in the middle. The V gene's germline CDR1 is SGHDT and CDR2 YYEEEE. This CDR3 spans 12 amino acids. The full variable domain, completed using reference TRBV5-6 and TRBJ2-5, is DAGVTQSPTHLIKTRGQQVTLRCSPKSGHDTVSWYQQALGQGPQFIFQYYEEEERQRGNFPDRFSGHQFPNYSSELNVNALLLGDSALYLCASSLKGETQYFGPGTRLLVL.

The CDR3 DNA sequence: TGTGCCAGCAGTTACCCCTGGCGACTAGCGGGGGGGCCGTCCTACGAGCAGTACTTC. Amino acid sequence: CASSYPWRLAGGPSYEQYF. The V gene is TRBV7-8, the J gene TRBJ2-7; 14 positions match TRBD2. Germline values: CDR1 SGHVS, CDR2 FQNEAQ. The trim removed 6 bases at V and 1 base at J, leaving 14 bases unmatched. The CDR3 spans 19 residues.

CDR3 sequence: CASAPGDYGYTF. The CDR3, as DNA: TGTGCCAGCGCCCCAGGGGACTATGGCTACACCTTC. The chain employs TRBV5-4 and TRBJ1-2; D perhaps matches TRBD1 (6 bases). The CDR3 runs to 12 residues. The V end was cut by 7 bases, the J end by 3 bases, with 10 bases between. Germline V CDR1 and CDR2: SGHNT, YYREEE (reference sequence).

The chain combines TRBV29-1 with TRBJ2-7; weak D call: TRBD2 (5 bases). CDR1 is SQVTM and CDR2 is ANQGSEA in the germline V gene. V was pared by 6 bases and J by 0 bases, with 12 bases between. The length of the CDR3 is 13 residues. CDR3 residues: CSVRLLLSYEQYF. CDR3 DNA: TGCAGCGTCCGACTACTCCTCTCCTACGAGCAGTACTTC.

The chain couples TRBV5-1 to TRBJ1-2; unclear D gene. V was shortened by 0 bases and J by 3 bases, with 9 bases between the two germline ends. CDR1 is SGHRS and CDR2 is YFSETQ in the germline V gene. The CDR3 covers 14 residues. The CDR3 DNA reads TGCGCCAGCAGCTTGGGAGGGCCCCACTATGGCTACACCTTC. Translating it yields CASSLGGPHYGYTF.

The chain couples TRBV19 to TRBJ2-2, with a weak D call TRBD1 (5 bases). V was clipped by 5 bases and J by 7 bases, with 14 bases between them. The CDR3 covers 14 residues. The germline CDR1 and CDR2 sequences are LNHDA and SQIVND (reference sequence). CDR3 loop: CASSPNSRGGELFF. The CDR3 bases are TGTGCCAGTAGTCCCAACTCAAGGGGCGGGGAGCTGTTTTTT. Combining the CDR3 with reference TRBV19 and TRBJ2-2 gives the whole variable domain DGGITQSPKYLFRKEGQNVTLSCEQNLNHDAMYWYRQDPGQGLRLIYYSQIVNDFQKGDIAEGYSVSREKKESFPLTVTSAQKNPTAFYLCASSPNSRGGELFFGEGSRLTVL.

This chain links TRBV19 with TRBJ1-5; a weak D match, TRBD1 (5 bases). V lost 1 base, J lost 4 bases, and 11 bases lay in between. The germline V gene encodes CDR1 LNHDA and CDR2 SQIVND (reference sequence). This CDR3 is 15 amino acids long. The DNA for the CDR3 is TGTGCCAGTAGTATAGGGTGGGGGGGGAATCAGCCCCAGCATTTT. It encodes CASSIGWGGNQPQHF.

The chain recombines TRBV3-1 (or the pseudogene TRBV3-2) with TRBJ1-6, with a possible D match to TRBD1 (6 bases). CDR1 is LGHDT and CDR2 is YNNKEL in the germline V gene (reference sequence). Trimming took off 6 bases at V and 1 base at J, with 13 bases between the two ends. CDR3 length equals 16 residues. The CDR3 DNA follows: TGTGCCAGCAGTCGCAGGGGTTCGTCCTATAATTCACCCCTCCACTTT. Protein: CASSRRGSSYNSPLHF.

The chain links TRBV5-1 to TRBJ1-5; D remains ambiguous. Trimming left V 0 bases short and J 11 bases short, with 15 bases between. The CDR3 consists of 14 residues. Germline lookup yields CDR1 SGHRS and CDR2 YFSETQ. The CDR3 reads CASSLGSNSEAQHF. CDR3 sequence (DNA): TGCGCCAGCAGCTTGGGGTCAAATTCGGAGGCCCAGCATTTT.